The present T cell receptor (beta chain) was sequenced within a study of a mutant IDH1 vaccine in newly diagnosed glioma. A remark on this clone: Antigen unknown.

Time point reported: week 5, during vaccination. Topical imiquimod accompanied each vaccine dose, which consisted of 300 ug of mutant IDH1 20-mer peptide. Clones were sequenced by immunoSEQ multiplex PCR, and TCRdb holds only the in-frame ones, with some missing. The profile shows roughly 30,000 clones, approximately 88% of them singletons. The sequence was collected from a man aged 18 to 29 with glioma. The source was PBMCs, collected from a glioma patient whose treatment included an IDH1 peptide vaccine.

The CDR3 DNA is TGTGCCAGCAGACTTCCTACAGGGGACTATGGCTACACCTTC. This translates into CASRLPTGDYGYTF. This chain uses TRBV6-1 with TRBJ1-2; 7 nucleotides agree with TRBD1. Trimming took 6 bases from V and 3 from J; bases not matched to a gene: 7. The V gene's germline CDR1 is MNHNS and CDR2 SASEGT. The length of the CDR3 is 14 residues.